The clone carrying this T cell receptor beta chain appeared many times. Its target is unknown. The data belong to a study of Graves' ophthalmopathy and Graves' hyperthyroidism. Study-level background: Peripheral blood (taken before any treatment) was collected at initial diagnosis. Study-level points and caveats: Classification of ophthalmopathy versus stable hyperthyroidism by a 13-signature model yielded around 90% sensitivity and 75% to 84% specificity.

Diagnosis was based on clinical symptoms, serum thyroxine, TRAb, thyroid ultrasound and orbital computed tomography. Researchers took RNA transcripts and amplified TCR beta CDR3 regions from them. Second-round multiplex PCR came after first-round RT-PCR with HTBI primers. TCRdb processed the multiplex PCR reads anew with MiXCR; each CDR3 protein has one entry. The sample lists hundreds of thousands of distinct CDR3 sequences, 35% to 45% occurring once. The specimen was peripheral blood. The sequence was obtained from an adult man with Graves' ophthalmopathy.

CDR3 DNA sequence: TGTGCCAGTCAAAGACAGGGCGGAAACACCGGGGAGCTGTTTTTT. Translation: CASQRQGGNTGELFF. The rearrangement uses TRBV2 and TRBJ2-2; 7 bases are a match to TRBD1. Germline assignment: CDR1 SNHLY and CDR2 FYNNEI. CDR3 size: 15 residues. The ends lost 9 bases at V and 2 bases at J; junction bases unmatched: 9. The full variable domain, in which reference TRBV2 and TRBJ2-2 provide the parts outside the CDR3, is EPEVTQTPSHQVTQMGQEVILRCVPISNHLYFYWYRQILGQKVEFLVSFYNNEISEKSEIFDDQFSVERPDGSNFTLKIRSTKLEDSAMYFCASQRQGGNTGELFFGEGSRLTVL.